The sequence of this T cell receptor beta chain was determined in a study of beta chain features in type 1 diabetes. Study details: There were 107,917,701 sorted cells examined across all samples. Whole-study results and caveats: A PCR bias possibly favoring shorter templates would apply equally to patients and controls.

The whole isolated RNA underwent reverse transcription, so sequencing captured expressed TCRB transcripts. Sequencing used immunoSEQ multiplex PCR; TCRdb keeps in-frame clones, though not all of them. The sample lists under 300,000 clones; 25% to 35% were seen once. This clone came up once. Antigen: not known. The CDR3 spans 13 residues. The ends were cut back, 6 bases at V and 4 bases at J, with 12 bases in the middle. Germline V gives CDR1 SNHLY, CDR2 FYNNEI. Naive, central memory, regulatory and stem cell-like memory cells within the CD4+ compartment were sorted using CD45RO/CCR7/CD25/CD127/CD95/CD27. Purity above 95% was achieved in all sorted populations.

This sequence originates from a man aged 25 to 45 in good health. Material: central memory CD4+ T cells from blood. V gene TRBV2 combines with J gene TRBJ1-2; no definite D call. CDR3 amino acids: CASSPDGIYGYTF. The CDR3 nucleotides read TGTGCCAGCAGCCCCGACGGAATCTATGGCTACACCTTC.